The 21 T cell receptor beta chains given below trace back to one sample, sequenced in a study of spatial heterogeneity in lung cancer. MiXCR, applied by TCRdb to the 5' RACE reads, yields one record per CDR3 protein. The data show about 52,000 distinct CDR3 sequences, more than 6.5% seen once. Documented time point: blood at routine non-recurrence follow-up after resection. The input material, whole RNA from tumor, nontumor lung or frozen PBMC, was sequenced unsorted. Sequencing used PBMCs, obtained at follow-up. The receptors derive from a female donor with early-stage non-small cell lung cancer.

In this sample, this clonotype turned up many times. The V gene is TRBV5-1, the J gene TRBJ2-7; D gene uncertain. The V gene lost 3 bases and the J gene lost 0 bases, with 10 bases spanning the gap. There are 14 residues in the CDR3. CDR1 SGHRS and CDR2 YFSETQ come from the germline V gene. The CDR3 loop is CASSSDGNSYEQYF. In DNA, the CDR3 is TGCGCCAGCAGCTCGGACGGAAACTCCTACGAGCAGTACTTC. The full variable domain, with the rest looked up from reference TRBV5-1 and TRBJ2-7, is KAGVTQTPRYLIKTRGQQVTLSCSPISGHRSVSWYQQTPGQGLQFLFEYFSETQRNKGNFPGRFSGRQFSNSRSEMNVSTLELGDSALYLCASSSDGNSYEQYFGPGTRLTVT.

This clonotype came up many times. The V and J genes are TRBV18 and TRBJ1-2; no definite D call. The CDR3 totals 15 residues. Germline-derived CDR1 and CDR2 are KGHSH and LQKENI. V lost 2 bases to trimming and J lost 13 bases, with 23 bases between them. The CDR3 sequence is CASSPLQTDALWVTF. The CDR3 bases are TGTGCCAGCTCACCATTACAGACGGACGCTCTATGGGTCACCTTC.

This clonotype came up many times. The rearrangement uses TRBV28 and TRBJ1-6; D gene uncertain. Germline V gene lookup returns CDR1 MDHEN and CDR2 SYDVKM. This CDR3 has 14 residues. Trimming took 7 bases from V and 2 from J, leaving 9 bases between them. CDR3 loop: CASNKAPYNSPLHF. DNA of the CDR3: TGTGCCAGCAACAAGGCCCCCTATAATTCACCCCTCCACTTT.

This clonotype was recorded at least ten times. The chain combines TRBV7-2 with TRBJ2-3, with 8 bases aligning to TRBD2. CDR1 SGHTA and CDR2 FQGNSA come from the germline V gene. The length of the CDR3 is 16 residues. V gave up 1 base and J gave up 2 bases; unmatched junction bases: 5. CDR3 sequence reads: CASSLGLASATDTQYF. CDR3 in DNA: TGTGCCAGCAGCTTAGGACTAGCGTCAGCCACAGATACGCAGTATTTT.

This clonotype was counted a few times. The J gene is TRBJ1-3, the V gene TRBV29-1; a weak D match, TRBD1 (6 bases). CDR1 and CDR2 (germline): SQVTM, ANQGSEA. Trimming left V 7 bases short and J 0 bases short, with 19 bases between. The CDR3 covers 16 residues. The CDR3 sequence is CSATRGTYSSGNTIYF. CDR3 nucleotides: TGCAGCGCCACTAGGGGGACCTACTCCTCTGGAAACACCATATATTTT.

This clonotype showed up many times. This chain connects TRBV5-1 to TRBJ2-3; 9 bases are shared with TRBD1. The CDR3 totals 15 residues. Germline CDR1 SGHRS, CDR2 YFSETQ. Unmatched junction bases numbered 7, after V lost 5 bases and J lost 3 bases. CDR3 in amino acids: CASRRQTGGTDTQYF. The CDR3 coding sequence is TGCGCCAGCAGACGCCAGACAGGGGGGACAGATACGCAGTATTTT.

This clonotype was observed a handful of times. The rearrangement uses TRBV7-9 and TRBJ1-2; D possibly corresponds to TRBD1 (5 bases). This CDR3 spans 13 amino acids. From germline, CDR1 is SEHNR and CDR2 FQNEAQ (reference sequence). The ends were cut back, 4 bases at V and 8 bases at J, with 14 bases in the middle. The CDR3 here is CASSSDNYRGYTF. The CDR3 DNA reads as TGTGCCAGCAGCTCGGACAATTACCGGGGCTACACCTTC.

This clonotype has ten or more counts. The chain links TRBV6-5 to TRBJ2-3, with D perhaps given as TRBD1 or TRBD2 (5 bases each). The V and J ends lost 0 bases and 1 base respectively, with 17 bases between them. In germline, CDR1 is MNHEY, CDR2 SVGAGI. CDR3 length equals 18 residues. The CDR3 DNA reads as TGTGCCAGCAGTTACTCGCTCGGGACCCCAAGGGGCACAGATACGCAGTATTTT. Translation: CASSYSLGTPRGTDTQYF.

The count of this clonotype is one. This sequence joins TRBV30 and TRBJ2-3; D may be TRBD2 (6 bases). The CDR3 runs 17 residues. Germline V gene sequence: CDR1 GTSNPN, CDR2 SVGIG (reference sequence). The ends were cut back, 1 base at V and 8 bases at J, with 25 bases in the middle. CDR3 in amino acids: CAWSATGLSMPPATQYF. The CDR3 region has the DNA TGTGCCTGGAGTGCAACGGGACTCTCCATGCCCCCCGCTACGCAGTATTTT.

This clonotype was observed at least ten times. This sequence joins TRBV14 and TRBJ2-5, with 8 bases fitting TRBD2. Germline CDR1 and CDR2: SGHDN and FVKESK. V shed 0 bases and J 1 base; nucleotides not matched to a gene: 4. CDR3 length: 16 amino acids. The CDR3 sequence: CASSQERGGTQETQYF. DNA for the CDR3: TGTGCCAGCAGCCAAGAACGCGGGGGGACCCAAGAGACCCAGTACTTC. The full variable domain, completed using reference TRBV14 and TRBJ2-5, is EAGVTQFPSHSVIEKGQTVTLRCDPISGHDNLYWYRRVMGKEIKFLLHFVKESKQDESGMPNNRFLAERTGGTYSTLKVQPAELEDSGVYFCASSQERGGTQETQYFGPGTRLLVL.

This clonotype was seen at least ten times. CDR3 DNA sequence: TGCGCCAGCAGCTTGGTCGGGGGATCCTACGAGCAGTACTTC. It codes for CASSLVGGSYEQYF. The rearrangement links TRBV5-1 to TRBJ2-7; weak D call: TRBD2 (6 bases). V lost 0 bases, J lost 1 base, and 8 bases lay in between. This CDR3 is 14 amino acids long. CDR1 and CDR2 (germline): SGHRS, YFSETQ.

This clonotype has only a few counts. The V call is TRBV7-7, the J call TRBJ1-2; D gene unclear. The CDR3 totals 14 residues. Per the germline V gene, CDR1 is SSHAT and CDR2 is FNYEAQ (reference sequence). V was shortened by 5 bases and J by 4 bases, with 14 bases between the two germline ends. The CDR3 spells CASSPLREIYGYTF. DNA of the CDR3: TGTGCCAGCAGCCCCCTAAGGGAAATCTATGGCTACACCTTC. The whole variable domain, remainder taken from reference TRBV7-7 and TRBJ1-2, is GAGVSQSPRYKVTKRGQDVTLRCDPISSHATLYWYQQALGQGPEFLTYFNYEAQPDKSGLPSDRFSAERPEGSISTLTIQRTEQRDSAMYRCASSPLREIYGYTFGSGTRLTVV.

The rearrangement uses TRBV27 and TRBJ2-3; a possible D gene is TRBD2 (5 bases). The V gene lost 4 bases and the J gene lost 0 bases, with 17 bases spanning the gap. The CDR3 has 17 amino acids. Germline CDR1 is MNHEY and CDR2 is SMNVEV (reference sequence). The CDR3: CASSSYPGGSSTDTQYF. DNA for the CDR3: TGTGCCAGCAGTTCCTACCCTGGAGGATCTAGCACAGATACGCAGTATTTT.

This clonotype was seen at least ten times. The chain joins TRBV28 to TRBJ1-1; a possible D gene is TRBD1 (5 bases). The CDR3 sequence is 16 residues long. V was pared by 6 bases and J by 3 bases, with 20 bases between. CDR1 is MDHEN, CDR2 SYDVKM, per germline. The CDR3 here is CASRPLGEGLDTEAFF. DNA of the CDR3: TGTGCCAGCAGACCACTAGGGGAGGGTCTGGACACTGAAGCTTTCTTT.

This clonotype has a count of ten or more. The chain combines TRBV5-1 with TRBJ2-2; D not resolved. Trimming took off 2 bases at V and 0 bases at J, with 8 bases between the two ends. CDR1 and CDR2 (germline): SGHRS, YFSETQ. The CDR3 extends over 15 amino acids. DNA for the CDR3: TGCGCCAGCAGCTTATACACTGCGAACACCGGGGAGCTGTTTTTT. It specifies CASSLYTANTGELFF.

This clonotype appeared many times. The chain is built from TRBV30 and TRBJ2-6; unclear D gene. Trimming removed 5 bases from V and 4 bases from J, with 18 bases in between. The germline gives CDR1 GTSNPN, CDR2 SVGIG (reference sequence). The CDR3 extends over 16 amino acids. The CDR3 DNA reads as TGTGCCTGGGCCCTATGGGAAAGGGTGGGGGCCAACGTCCTGACTTTC. Encoded protein: CAWALWERVGANVLTF.

This clonotype was observed many times. The genes are TRBV28 and TRBJ2-4; D remains ambiguous. The CDR3 is 16 residues long. Germline CDR1 and CDR2: MDHEN and SYDVKM. V was cut by 2 bases and J by 2 bases, with 13 bases left in between. CDR3: CASSLNQPGTKNIQYF. DNA for the CDR3: TGTGCCAGCAGTTTAAACCAACCTGGGACCAAAAACATTCAGTACTTC.

The chain couples TRBV29-1 to TRBJ2-7, with D maybe TRBD1 (6 bases). The CDR3 totals 14 residues. Germline V lookup: CDR1 SQVTM, CDR2 ANQGSEA. V was clipped by 4 bases and J by 3 bases, with 16 bases between them. The CDR3 region is CSVARLRGDYEQYF. As DNA, the CDR3 is TGCAGCGTTGCCCGACTCAGGGGCGACTACGAGCAGTACTTC.

This rearrangement joins TRBV29-1 to TRBJ1-2, with D perhaps TRBD1 (6 bases). The ends were cut back, 4 bases at V and 4 bases at J, with 16 bases in the middle. The V gene's germline CDR1 is SQVTM and CDR2 ANQGSEA. This CDR3 is built from 14 residues. CDR3 sequence: CSVVEQQGGYGYTF. The CDR3 bases are TGCAGCGTTGTTGAACAGCAAGGGGGCTATGGCTACACCTTC.

This clonotype was counted many times. The chain joins TRBV2 to TRBJ1-5, with 8 positions matching TRBD1. The CDR3 consists of 15 residues. The V segment lost 6 bases and the J segment 3 bases; nucleotides outside the gene matches: 7. Germline CDR1 is SNHLY and CDR2 is FYNNEI. The CDR3 DNA reads TGTGCCAGCAGATCTCAGGGGGCCACCAATCAGCCCCAGCATTTT. Amino acid sequence: CASRSQGATNQPQHF.

This clonotype was recorded at least ten times. The V call is TRBV4-1, the J call TRBJ2-1; a possible D gene is TRBD2 (5 bases). The CDR3 runs to 16 residues. The ends were cut back, 4 bases at V and 9 bases at J, with 22 bases in the middle. CDR1 is MGHRA and CDR2 is YSYEKL in the germline V gene. CDR3 DNA: TGCGCCAGCAGCCGCACGGTGGTTTCAGGACTTGGTGAGCAGTTCTTC. Encoded protein: CASSRTVVSGLGEQFF.